What follows is one T cell receptor beta chain and its context. These data come from a study of T cells in Graves' hyperthyroidism and ophthalmopathy. Study at large: Peripheral blood samples were taken at initial diagnosis, prior to any treatment.

Template material for amplifying TCR beta CDR3 regions consisted of RNA transcripts. TCR CDR3 regions were first amplified by RT-PCR with HTBI primers. TCRdb reanalysed the multiplex PCR reads using MiXCR and keeps one entry per CDR3 protein. Among roughly 300,000 distinct CDR3 sequences listed, 25% were seen once. CDR1 and CDR2 (germline): LNHNV, YYDKDF (reference sequence). The CDR3 totals 14 residues. Germline trimming cut 4 bases from V and 5 bases from J; bases unmatched to any gene: 7. The chain recombines TRBV15 with TRBJ2-5, with TRBD1 identical over 7 bases. Material: blood. This receptor was obtained from a man aged 35 to 55 with Graves' hyperthyroidism that later progressed to Graves' ophthalmopathy. CDR3 residues: CATSKGARRETQYF. Here the CDR3 DNA reads TGTGCCACCAGCAAGGGGGCCAGGCGGGAGACCCAGTACTTC.